This T cell receptor beta chain was documented in a study of molecular identifiers for immune sequencing clone quantification. The sorting of naive CD8 T cells used the CD8+CD4-CCR7+CD45RA+ phenotype. There are 20 residues in the CDR3. V dropped 4 bases and J dropped 2 bases, with 27 bases sitting between them. Germline-derived CDR1 and CDR2 are KGHDR and SFDVKD. With listed TCR primers and previously described methods, bulk TCR libraries were prepared. TCRdb called the PCR reads again in MiXCR, with one record for every CDR3 protein. The repertoire holds about 640,000 distinct CDR3 sequences, with just under 20% as singletons. The sample holds many counts of this clonotype.

Sequencing used naive CD8+ T cells from blood, with Jurkat cell RNA spiked in. Subset denoted: FACS-sorted CD8+CD4-CCR7+CD45RA+ naive T cells. V gene TRBV24-1 combines with J gene TRBJ2-3; the D gene is possibly TRBD1 (5 bases). The sequence was collected from a human donor in good health. Some libraries in this study had Jurkat cell RNA spiked in. CDR3 sequence: CATSEGPTGKAFIITDTQYF. In DNA, the CDR3 is TGTGCCACCAGTGAGGGGCCGACCGGAAAGGCTTTCATAATCACAGATACGCAGTATTTT.